This T cell receptor (beta chain) stems from a study of blood T cell repertoires in COVID-19. CDR3 size: 14 residues. Germline CDR1 is MNHEY and CDR2 is SVGAGI. J gave up 5 bases and V 6 bases, and 10 bases lay outside the gene matches. One Seattle source followed patients from active infection through their disease course. The repertoire was sequenced with immunoSEQ multiplex PCR; TCRdb's copy has only in-frame clones and lacks some. The table lists roughly 120,000 clones, approximately 74% of them singletons. The TCR was taken from a man aged 80 or over with COVID-19, enrolled during active disease. The rearrangement joins TRBV6-5 to TRBJ2-7; the match to TRBD2 covers 7 bases. Sequencing was carried out using peripheral blood. CDR3 bases: TGTGCCAGCAGGGCGGTCGGGAGGACGAACGAGCAGTACTTC. It codes for CASRAVGRTNEQYF.